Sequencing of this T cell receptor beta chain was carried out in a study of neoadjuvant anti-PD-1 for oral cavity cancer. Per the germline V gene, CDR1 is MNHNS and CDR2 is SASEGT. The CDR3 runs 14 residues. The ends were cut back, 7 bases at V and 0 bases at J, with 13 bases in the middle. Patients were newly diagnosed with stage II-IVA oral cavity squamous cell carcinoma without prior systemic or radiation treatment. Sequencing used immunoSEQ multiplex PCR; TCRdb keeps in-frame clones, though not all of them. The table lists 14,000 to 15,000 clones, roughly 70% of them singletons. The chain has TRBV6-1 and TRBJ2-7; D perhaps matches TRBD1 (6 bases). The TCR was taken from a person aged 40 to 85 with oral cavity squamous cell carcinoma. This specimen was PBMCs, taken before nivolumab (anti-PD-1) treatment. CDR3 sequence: CASTLTGSSYEQYF. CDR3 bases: TGTGCCAGCACCCTGACAGGATCCTCCTACGAGCAGTACTTC.